The clone carrying this T cell receptor beta chain has just one count. These data are taken from a study of cytomegalovirus exposure and HLA in healthy donors. CDR3 size: 14 residues. V dropped 1 base and J dropped 0 bases, with 3 bases sitting between them. CDR1 MNHNY and CDR2 SVGAGI come from the germline V gene (reference sequence). The PCR had 60 Vbeta and 13 Jbeta primers. Produced via immunoSEQ multiplex PCR; TCRdb's table is partial and in-frame only. This sample has under 200,000 clones; around 77% occur once, and the top ten carry 2% to 2.5%. Material: PBMCs. V usage is TRBV6-6 and J usage is TRBJ1-4; D gene ambiguous. The sequence was obtained from a man in his 60s in good health and CMV-seronegative. CDR3 in amino acids: CASSYLATNEKLFF. In DNA form, the CDR3 reads TGTGCCAGCAGTTACTTAGCAACTAATGAAAAACTGTTTTTT.